These 5 T cell receptor beta chains originate from one sample sequenced in a study of shared clonotypes between healthy human individuals. The naive CD8 population came from CD45RO-negative cells selected for CCR7, without terminally differentiated effector memory CD45RA+ cells. Assay used: immunoSEQ multiplex PCR; TCRdb lists only in-frame clones, some missing. This sample has approximately 2,200,000 clones, with around 93% found just once. Sequences were obtained from naive CD8+ T cells from PBMCs. The receptor source for this set is a man between 18 and 35 years old in good health. Some clones in this sample may be carry-over from other donors' samples.

The J gene is TRBJ2-1, the V gene TRBV11-3; perhaps D is TRBD1 or TRBD2 (5 bases each). This CDR3 comprises 16 residues. Trimming took 5 bases from V and 5 from J, leaving 19 bases between them. From germline, CDR1 is SGHNT and CDR2 YENEEA. The CDR3 coding sequence is TGTGCCAGCAGCCACTGGGGCGAGGGGCAAGACAATGAGCAGTTCTTC. Translation: CASSHWGEGQDNEQFF.

This chain joins TRBV6-1 and TRBJ2-7; 8 bases match TRBD1. V shed 3 bases, J shed 2 bases, and the junction held 3 bases outside the gene matches. CDR1 and CDR2 from the germline V gene are MNHNS and SASEGT. There are 14 residues in the CDR3. The CDR3 loop reads CASSEWTGTYEQYF. The CDR3 bases are TGTGCCAGCAGTGAGTGGACAGGGACCTACGAGCAGTACTTC.

The V and J genes are TRBV7-9 and TRBJ1-2; TRBD1 agrees at 9 bases. Germline values: CDR1 SEHNR, CDR2 FQNEAQ (reference sequence). This CDR3 is built from 14 residues. J was trimmed by 3 bases and V by 5 bases; bases with no gene match: 4. CDR3 in amino acids: CASSTGGADYGYTF. CDR3 in DNA: TGTGCCAGCAGCACAGGGGGCGCGGACTATGGCTACACCTTC.

On this clone: The sample has other DNA sequences that encode this CDR3 too. The chain uses TRBV9 and TRBJ2-3; D is uncertain. V was trimmed by 0 bases and J by 3 bases, leaving 5 bases between them. Germline V gives CDR1 SGDLS, CDR2 YYNGEE. The CDR3 covers 13 residues. This CDR3 reads CASSVGSTDTQYF. The CDR3 nucleotides are TGTGCCAGCAGCGTAGGCTCTACAGATACGCAGTATTTT.

The genes are TRBV5-1 and TRBJ2-5, with 9 bases lining up with TRBD2. The V and J ends lost 3 bases and 4 bases, in that order; junction bases with no gene match: 7. Germline V CDR1 and CDR2: SGHRS, YFSETQ. The CDR3 is made up of 15 amino acids. Here the CDR3 DNA reads TGCGCCAGCAGCTCGACTAGCGGAGGAGGAGAGACCCAGTACTTC. Translating it yields CASSSTSGGGETQYF.